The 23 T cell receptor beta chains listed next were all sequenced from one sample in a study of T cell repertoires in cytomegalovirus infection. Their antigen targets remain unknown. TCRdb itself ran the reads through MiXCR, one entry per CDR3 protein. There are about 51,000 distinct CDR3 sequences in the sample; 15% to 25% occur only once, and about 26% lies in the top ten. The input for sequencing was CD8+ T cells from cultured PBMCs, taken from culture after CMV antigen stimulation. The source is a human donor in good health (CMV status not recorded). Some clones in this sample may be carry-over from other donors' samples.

This CDR3 is CASSLAGGDEQFF. CDR3 nucleotides: TGTGCCAGCAGCTTAGCCGGCGGGGATGAGCAGTTCTTC. The J gene is TRBJ2-1, the V gene TRBV7-9, with D possibly being TRBD2 (6 bases). V lost 0 bases, J lost 8 bases, and 8 bases lay in between. There are 13 residues in the CDR3. Germline V CDR1 and CDR2: SEHNR, FQNEAQ (reference sequence).

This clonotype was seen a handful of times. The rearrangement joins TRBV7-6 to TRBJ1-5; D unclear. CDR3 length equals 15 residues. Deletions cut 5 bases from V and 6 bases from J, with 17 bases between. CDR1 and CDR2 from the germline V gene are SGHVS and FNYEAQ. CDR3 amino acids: CASSPDSTRSQPQHF. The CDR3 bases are TGTGCCAGCAGCCCCGATAGCACACGGAGTCAGCCCCAGCATTTT. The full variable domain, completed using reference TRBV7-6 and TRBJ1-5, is GAGVSQSPRYKVTKRGQDVALRCDPISGHVSLYWYRQALGQGPEFLTYFNYEAQQDKSGLPNDRFSAERPEGSISTLTIQRTEQRDSAMYRCASSPDSTRSQPQHFGDGTRLSIL.

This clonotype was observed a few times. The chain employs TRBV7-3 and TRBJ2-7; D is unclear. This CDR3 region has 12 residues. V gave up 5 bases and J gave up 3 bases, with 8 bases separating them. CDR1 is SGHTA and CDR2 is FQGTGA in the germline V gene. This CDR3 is CASSPQFYEQYF. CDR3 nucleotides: TGTGCCAGCAGCCCCCAATTCTACGAGCAGTACTTC.

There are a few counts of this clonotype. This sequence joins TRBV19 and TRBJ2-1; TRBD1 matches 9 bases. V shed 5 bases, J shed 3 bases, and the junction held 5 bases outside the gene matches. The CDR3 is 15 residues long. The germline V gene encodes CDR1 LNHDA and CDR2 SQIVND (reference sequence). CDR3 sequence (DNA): TGTGCCAGTAGTCCCGGGACAGGGAGCTACAATGAGCAGTTCTTC. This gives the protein CASSPGTGSYNEQFF.

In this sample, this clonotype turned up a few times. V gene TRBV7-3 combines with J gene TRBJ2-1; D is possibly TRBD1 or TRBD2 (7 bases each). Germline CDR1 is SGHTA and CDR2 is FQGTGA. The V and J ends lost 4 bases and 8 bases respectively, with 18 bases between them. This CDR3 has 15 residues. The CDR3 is CASSSQGGRNDEQFF. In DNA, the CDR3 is TGTGCCAGCAGCTCTCAGGGGGGGCGCAATGATGAGCAGTTCTTC.

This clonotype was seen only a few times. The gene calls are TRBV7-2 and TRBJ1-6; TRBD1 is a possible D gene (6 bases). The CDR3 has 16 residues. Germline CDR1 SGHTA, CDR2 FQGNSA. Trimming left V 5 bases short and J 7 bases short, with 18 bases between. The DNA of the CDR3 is TGTGCCAGCAGCCTCTATCTTAGGGACAAGAATTCACCCCTCCACTTT. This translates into CASSLYLRDKNSPLHF.

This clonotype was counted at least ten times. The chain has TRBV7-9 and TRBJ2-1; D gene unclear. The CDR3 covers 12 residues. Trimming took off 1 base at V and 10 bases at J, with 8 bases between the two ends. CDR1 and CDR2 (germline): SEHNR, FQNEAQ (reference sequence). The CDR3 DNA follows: TGTGCCAGCAGCTTAGGAAGACAAGAGCAGTTCTTC. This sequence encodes CASSLGRQEQFF.

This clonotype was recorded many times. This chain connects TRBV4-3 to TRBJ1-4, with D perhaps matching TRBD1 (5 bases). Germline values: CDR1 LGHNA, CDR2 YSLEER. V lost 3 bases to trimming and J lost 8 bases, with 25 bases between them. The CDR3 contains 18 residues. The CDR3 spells CASSQGVHGGEIKEKLFF. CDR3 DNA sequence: TGCGCCAGCAGCCAGGGCGTACACGGAGGGGAGATAAAGGAAAAACTGTTTTTT.

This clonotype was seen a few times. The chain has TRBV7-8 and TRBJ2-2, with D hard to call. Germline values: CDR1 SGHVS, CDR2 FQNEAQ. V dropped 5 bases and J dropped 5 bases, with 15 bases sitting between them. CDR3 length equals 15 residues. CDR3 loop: CASSASSDATGELFF. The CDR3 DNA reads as TGTGCCAGCAGCGCATCCTCGGACGCAACCGGGGAGCTGTTTTTT. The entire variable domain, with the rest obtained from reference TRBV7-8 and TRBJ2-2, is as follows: GAGVSQSPRYKVAKRGQDVALRCDPISGHVSLFWYQQALGQGPEFLTYFQNEAQLDKSGLPSDRFFAERPEGSVSTLKIQRTQQEDSAVYLCASSASSDATGELFFGEGSRLTVL.

The CDR3 is CASSDYVSSNQPQHF. DNA for the CDR3: TGTGCCAGCAGTGATTATGTCAGTTCCAATCAGCCCCAGCATTTT. The chain has TRBV6-1 and TRBJ1-5; D unresolved. V was cut by 3 bases and J by 3 bases, with 12 bases left in between. CDR3 size: 15 residues. Germline lookup yields CDR1 MNHNS and CDR2 SASEGT.

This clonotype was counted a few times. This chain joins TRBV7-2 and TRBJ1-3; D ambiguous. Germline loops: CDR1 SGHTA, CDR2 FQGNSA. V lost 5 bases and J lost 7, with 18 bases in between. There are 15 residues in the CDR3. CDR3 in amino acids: CASSRSSRGANTIYF. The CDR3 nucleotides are TGTGCCAGCAGCCGCTCCTCACGGGGAGCCAACACCATATATTTT.

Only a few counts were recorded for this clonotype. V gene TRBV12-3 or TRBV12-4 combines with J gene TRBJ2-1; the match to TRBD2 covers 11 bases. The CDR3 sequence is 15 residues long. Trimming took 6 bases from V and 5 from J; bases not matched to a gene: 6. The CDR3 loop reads CASSLGTSGNNEQFF. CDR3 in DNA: TGTGCCAGCAGCCTCGGGACTAGCGGAAACAATGAGCAGTTCTTC.

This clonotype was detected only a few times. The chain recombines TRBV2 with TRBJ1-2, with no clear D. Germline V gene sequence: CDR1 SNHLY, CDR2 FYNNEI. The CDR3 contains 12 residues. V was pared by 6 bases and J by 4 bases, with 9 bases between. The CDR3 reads CASRAWAYGYTF. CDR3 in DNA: TGTGCCAGCAGAGCCTGGGCCTATGGCTACACCTTC.

The CDR3 coding sequence is TGTGCCAGCAGCTTGGCGGGCGGGGGGGCCAACGAGCAGTACTTC. It is translated as CASSLAGGGANEQYF. V and J are TRBV5-4 and TRBJ2-7; 9 nucleotides line up with TRBD2. The CDR3 loop spans 15 amino acids. Germline V lookup: CDR1 SGHNT, CDR2 YYREEE (reference sequence). Trimming cost V 0 bases and J 5 bases; bases outside gene matches: 6.

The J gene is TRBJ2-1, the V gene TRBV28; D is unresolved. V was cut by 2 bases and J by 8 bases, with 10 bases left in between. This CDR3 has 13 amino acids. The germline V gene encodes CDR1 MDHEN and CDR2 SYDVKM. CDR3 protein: CASSLGVRYEQFF. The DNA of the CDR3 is TGTGCCAGCAGTTTAGGGGTCCGGTATGAGCAGTTCTTC.

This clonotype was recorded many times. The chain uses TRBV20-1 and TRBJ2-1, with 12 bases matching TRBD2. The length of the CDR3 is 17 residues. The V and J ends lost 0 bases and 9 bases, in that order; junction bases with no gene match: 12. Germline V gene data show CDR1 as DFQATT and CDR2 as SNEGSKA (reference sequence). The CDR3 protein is CSARDLNSSGRAGEQFF. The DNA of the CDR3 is TGCAGTGCTAGAGATCTCAACTCTAGCGGGAGGGCCGGTGAGCAGTTCTTC.

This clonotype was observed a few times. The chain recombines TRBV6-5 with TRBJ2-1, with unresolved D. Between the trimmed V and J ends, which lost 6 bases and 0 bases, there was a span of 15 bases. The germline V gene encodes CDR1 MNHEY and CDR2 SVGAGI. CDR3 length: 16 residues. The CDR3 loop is CASSLKAETSYNEQFF. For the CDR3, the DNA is TGTGCCAGCAGCCTTAAAGCAGAAACCTCCTACAATGAGCAGTTCTTC.

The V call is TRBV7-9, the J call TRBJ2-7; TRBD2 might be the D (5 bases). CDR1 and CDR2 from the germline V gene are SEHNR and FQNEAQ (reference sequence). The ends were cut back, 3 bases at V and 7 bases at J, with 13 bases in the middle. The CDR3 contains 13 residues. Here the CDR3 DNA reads TGTGCCAGCAGCTTGGGAGCCGGCGGTGAGCAGTACTTC. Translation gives CASSLGAGGEQYF.

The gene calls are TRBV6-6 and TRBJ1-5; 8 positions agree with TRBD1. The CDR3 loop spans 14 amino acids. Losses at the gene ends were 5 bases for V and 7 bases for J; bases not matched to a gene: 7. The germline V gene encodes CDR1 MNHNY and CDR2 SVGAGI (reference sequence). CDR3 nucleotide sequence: TGTGCCAGCAGTATTAAGGACAGGGACCAGCCCCAGCATTTT. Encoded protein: CASSIKDRDQPQHF.

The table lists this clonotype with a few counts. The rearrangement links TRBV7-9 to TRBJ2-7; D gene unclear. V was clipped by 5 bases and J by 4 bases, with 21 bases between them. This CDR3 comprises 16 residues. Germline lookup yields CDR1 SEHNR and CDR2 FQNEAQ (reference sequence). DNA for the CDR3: TGTGCCAGCAGCCAGCCCCCGGCTACGAATGATTACGAGCAGTACTTC. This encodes CASSQPPATNDYEQYF.

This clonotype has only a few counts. CDR3: CASSPGFYNEQFF. The CDR3 coding sequence is TGTGCCAGCAGCCCAGGGTTCTACAATGAGCAGTTCTTC. The chain links TRBV6-5 to TRBJ2-1, with D possibly being TRBD1 (5 bases). V was trimmed by 6 bases and J by 3 bases, leaving 9 bases between them. Germline lookup yields CDR1 MNHEY and CDR2 SVGAGI. The CDR3 has 13 residues.

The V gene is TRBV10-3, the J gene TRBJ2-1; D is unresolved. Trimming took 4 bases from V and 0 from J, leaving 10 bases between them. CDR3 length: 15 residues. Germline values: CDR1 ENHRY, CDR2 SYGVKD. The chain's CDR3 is CAISATESSYNEQFF. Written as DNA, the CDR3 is TGTGCCATCAGTGCTACAGAGAGCTCCTACAATGAGCAGTTCTTC.

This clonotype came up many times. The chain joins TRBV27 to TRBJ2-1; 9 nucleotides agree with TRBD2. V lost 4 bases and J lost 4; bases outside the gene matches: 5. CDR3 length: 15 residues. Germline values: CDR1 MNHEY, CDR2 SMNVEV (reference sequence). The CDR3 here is CASSSSSGGYNEQFF. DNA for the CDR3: TGTGCCAGCAGTTCTTCCAGCGGGGGGTACAATGAGCAGTTCTTC.